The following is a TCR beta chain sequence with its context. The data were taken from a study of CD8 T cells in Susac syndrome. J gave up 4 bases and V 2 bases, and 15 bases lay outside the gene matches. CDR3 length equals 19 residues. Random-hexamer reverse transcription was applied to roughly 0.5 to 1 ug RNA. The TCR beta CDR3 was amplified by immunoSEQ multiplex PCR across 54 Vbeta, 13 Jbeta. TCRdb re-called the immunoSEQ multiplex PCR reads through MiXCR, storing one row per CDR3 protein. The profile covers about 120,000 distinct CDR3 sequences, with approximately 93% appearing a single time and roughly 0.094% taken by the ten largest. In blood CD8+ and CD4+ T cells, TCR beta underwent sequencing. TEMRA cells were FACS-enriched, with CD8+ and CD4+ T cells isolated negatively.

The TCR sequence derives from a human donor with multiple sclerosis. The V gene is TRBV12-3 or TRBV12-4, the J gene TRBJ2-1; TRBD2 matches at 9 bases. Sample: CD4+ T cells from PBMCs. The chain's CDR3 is CASSLKREDSGGGYNEQFF. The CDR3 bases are TGTGCCAGCAGTTTAAAGAGAGAGGATAGCGGGGGTGGTTACAATGAGCAGTTCTTC.